Described below is a single T cell receptor (beta chain) sequence and its context. The sample is drawn from a study of cytomegalovirus exposure and HLA in healthy donors. Trimming took 5 bases from V and 8 from J; bases not matched to a gene: 8. CDR3 length: 14 amino acids. Germline CDR1 reads LNHDA; CDR2 reads SQIVND (reference sequence). The PCR ran on 60 Vbeta and 13 Jbeta primers. The data were produced by immunoSEQ multiplex PCR, yet TCRdb's version contains in-frame clones alone and is incomplete. Of approximately 130,000 clones in the sample, 70% to 90% are singletons; the top ten hold more than 1.5%.

This chain connects TRBV19 to TRBJ1-1, with 10 bases that match TRBD1. The material sequenced was PBMCs. This clonotype was sampled from a boy between 10 and 17 years old in good health and CMV-seronegative. CDR3: CASSRDRGGAEAFF. As DNA, the CDR3 is TGTGCCAGTAGTCGGGACAGGGGAGGGGCGGAAGCTTTCTTT.